This TCR beta chain is drawn from a study of T-cell reconstitution after alpha-beta-depleted transplantation in children. The CDR3 is 14 residues long. CDR1 and CDR2 (germline): MNHEY, SVGEGT. Trimming pared 1 base from V and 7 bases from J, leaving 13 bases between. During its preparation, the TCRbeta library received unique molecular identifiers. TCRdb redid the calling of the PCR reads with MiXCR, one entry per CDR3 protein. The table shows some 490,000 distinct CDR3 sequences, with around 12% occurring only once. V usage is TRBV6-2 or TRBV6-3 and J usage is TRBJ1-1; unclear D gene. This sample comprised PBMCs from the stem cell graft donor, obtained from the stem cell graft. The clonotype was recovered from a human donor who donated a stem cell graft to a child with combined immunodeficiency. The CDR3 region is CASSYLTKGGEAFF. DNA for the CDR3: TGTGCCAGCAGTTACTTGACAAAGGGCGGTGAAGCTTTCTTT.